This T cell receptor beta chain is from a study of blood T cell repertoires in COVID-19. Across the study: Both acute and convalescent COVID-19 samples were obtained from the United States, Italy and Spain. T cells, B-cell-depleted T cells, or PBMCs provided the cDNA or gDNA that served as material.

There are 14 residues in the CDR3. Trimming pared 5 bases from V and 8 bases from J, leaving 15 bases between. The V gene's germline CDR1 is MNHEY and CDR2 SVGAGI. During active infection, Seattle patients enrolled and were then monitored through disease. Original processing notes: Quantification of nucleated cells was approximated via reference gene primer amplification. The method was immunoSEQ multiplex PCR; TCRdb's version includes in-frame clones alone and lacks a portion of them. That table gives V, J and clone size, and the DNA gave D and trimming. Here the sample spans a few hundred thousand clones, around 90% being singletons.

This chain joins TRBV6-5 and TRBJ1-4, with a weak D call TRBD1 (5 bases). The source is a woman aged 40 to 49 with COVID-19, enrolled during active disease. The sequenced sample was peripheral blood. The CDR3 DNA follows: TGTGCCAGCAGTACCCTGGGGGGTGGGGAAAAACTGTTTTTT. Protein sequence: CASSTLGGGEKLFF.